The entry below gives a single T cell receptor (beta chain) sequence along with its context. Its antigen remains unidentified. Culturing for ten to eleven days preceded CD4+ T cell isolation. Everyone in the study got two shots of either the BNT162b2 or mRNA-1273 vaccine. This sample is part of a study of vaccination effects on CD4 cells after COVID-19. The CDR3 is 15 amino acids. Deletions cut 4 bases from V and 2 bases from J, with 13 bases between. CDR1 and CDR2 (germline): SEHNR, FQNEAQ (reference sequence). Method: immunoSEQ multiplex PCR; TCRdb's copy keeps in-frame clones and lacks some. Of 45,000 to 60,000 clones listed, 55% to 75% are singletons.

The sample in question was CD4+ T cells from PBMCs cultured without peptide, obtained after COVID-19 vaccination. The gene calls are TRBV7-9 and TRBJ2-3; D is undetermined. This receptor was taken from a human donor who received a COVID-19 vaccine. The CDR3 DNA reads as TGTGCCAGCAGCTCGCCTAGGGATGTCACAGATACGCAGTATTTT. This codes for CASSSPRDVTDTQYF.